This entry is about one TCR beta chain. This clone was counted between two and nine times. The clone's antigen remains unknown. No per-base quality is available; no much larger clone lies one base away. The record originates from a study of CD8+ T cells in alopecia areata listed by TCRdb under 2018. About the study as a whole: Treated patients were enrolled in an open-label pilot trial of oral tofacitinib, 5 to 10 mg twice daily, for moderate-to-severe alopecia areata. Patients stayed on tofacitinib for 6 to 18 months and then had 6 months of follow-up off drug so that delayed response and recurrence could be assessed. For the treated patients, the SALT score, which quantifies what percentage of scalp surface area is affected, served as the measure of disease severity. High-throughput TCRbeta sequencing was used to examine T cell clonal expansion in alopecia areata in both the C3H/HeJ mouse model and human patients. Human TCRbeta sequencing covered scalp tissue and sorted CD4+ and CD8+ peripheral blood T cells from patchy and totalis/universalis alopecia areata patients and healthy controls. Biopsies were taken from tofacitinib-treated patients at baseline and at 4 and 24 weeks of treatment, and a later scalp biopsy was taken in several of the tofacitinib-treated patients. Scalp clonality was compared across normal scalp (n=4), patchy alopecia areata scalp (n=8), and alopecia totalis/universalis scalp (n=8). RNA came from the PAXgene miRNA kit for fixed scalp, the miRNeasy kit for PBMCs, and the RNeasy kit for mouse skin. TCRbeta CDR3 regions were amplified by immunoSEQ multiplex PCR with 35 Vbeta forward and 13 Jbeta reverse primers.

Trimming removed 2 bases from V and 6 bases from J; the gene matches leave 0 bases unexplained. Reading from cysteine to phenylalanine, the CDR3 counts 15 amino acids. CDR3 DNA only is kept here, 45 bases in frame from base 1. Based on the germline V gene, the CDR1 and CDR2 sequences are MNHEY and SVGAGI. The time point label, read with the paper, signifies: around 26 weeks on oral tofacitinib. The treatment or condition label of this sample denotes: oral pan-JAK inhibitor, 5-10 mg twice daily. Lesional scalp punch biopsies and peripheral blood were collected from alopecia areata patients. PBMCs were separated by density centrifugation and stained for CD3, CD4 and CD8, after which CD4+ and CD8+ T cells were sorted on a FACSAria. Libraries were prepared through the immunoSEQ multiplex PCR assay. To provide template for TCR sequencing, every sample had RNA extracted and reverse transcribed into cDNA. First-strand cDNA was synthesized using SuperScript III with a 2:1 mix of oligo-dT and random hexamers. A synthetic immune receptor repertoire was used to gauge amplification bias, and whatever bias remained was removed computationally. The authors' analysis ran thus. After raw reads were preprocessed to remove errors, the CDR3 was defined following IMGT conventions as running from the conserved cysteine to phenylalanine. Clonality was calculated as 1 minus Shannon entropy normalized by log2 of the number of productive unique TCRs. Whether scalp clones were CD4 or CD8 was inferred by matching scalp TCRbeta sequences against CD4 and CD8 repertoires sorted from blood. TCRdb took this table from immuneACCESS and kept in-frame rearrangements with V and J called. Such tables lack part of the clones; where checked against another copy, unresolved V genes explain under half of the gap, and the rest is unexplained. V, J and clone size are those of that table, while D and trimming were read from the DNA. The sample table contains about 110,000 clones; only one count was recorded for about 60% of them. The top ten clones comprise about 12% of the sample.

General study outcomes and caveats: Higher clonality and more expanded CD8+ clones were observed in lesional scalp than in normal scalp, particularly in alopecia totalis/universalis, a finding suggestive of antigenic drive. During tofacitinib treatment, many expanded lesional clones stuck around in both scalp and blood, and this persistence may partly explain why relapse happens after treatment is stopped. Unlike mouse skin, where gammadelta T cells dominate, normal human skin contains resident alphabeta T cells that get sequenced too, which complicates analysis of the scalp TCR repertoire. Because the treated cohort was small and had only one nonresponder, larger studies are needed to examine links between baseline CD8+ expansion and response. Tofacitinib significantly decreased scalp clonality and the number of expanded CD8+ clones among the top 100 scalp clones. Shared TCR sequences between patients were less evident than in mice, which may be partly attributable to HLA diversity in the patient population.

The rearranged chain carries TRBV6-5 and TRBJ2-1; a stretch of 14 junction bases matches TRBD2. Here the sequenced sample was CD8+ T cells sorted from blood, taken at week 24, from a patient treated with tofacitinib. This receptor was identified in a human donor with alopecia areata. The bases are TGTGCCAGCAGTTACGGGACTAGCGGGGGCAATGAGCAGTTCTTC. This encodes CASSYGTSGGNEQFF.